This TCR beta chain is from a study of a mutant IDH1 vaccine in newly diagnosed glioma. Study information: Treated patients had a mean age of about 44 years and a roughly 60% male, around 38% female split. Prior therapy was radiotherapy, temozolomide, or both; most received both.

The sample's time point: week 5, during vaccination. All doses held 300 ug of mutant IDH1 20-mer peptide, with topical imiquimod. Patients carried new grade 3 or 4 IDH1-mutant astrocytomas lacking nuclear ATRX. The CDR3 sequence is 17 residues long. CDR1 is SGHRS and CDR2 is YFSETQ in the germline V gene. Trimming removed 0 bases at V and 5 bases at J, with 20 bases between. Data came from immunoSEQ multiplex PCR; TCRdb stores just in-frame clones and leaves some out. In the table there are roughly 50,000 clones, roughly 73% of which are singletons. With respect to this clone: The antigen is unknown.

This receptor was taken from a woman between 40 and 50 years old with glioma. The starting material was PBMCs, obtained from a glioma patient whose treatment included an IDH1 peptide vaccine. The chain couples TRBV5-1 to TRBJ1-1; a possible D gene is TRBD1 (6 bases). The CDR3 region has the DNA TGCGCCAGCAGCTTGGTGGGGGGGCGCGCGGGGAGGACTGAAGCTTTCTTT. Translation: CASSLVGGRAGRTEAFF. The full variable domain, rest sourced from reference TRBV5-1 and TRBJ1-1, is KAGVTQTPRYLIKTRGQQVTLSCSPISGHRSVSWYQQTPGQGLQFLFEYFSETQRNKGNFPGRFSGRQFSNSRSEMNVSTLELGDSALYLCASSLVGGRAGRTEAFFGQGTRLTVV.